These T cell receptor beta chains were read from a single sample in a study of identical twins. TCRdb redid the calling of the 5' RACE reads with MiXCR, one entry per CDR3 protein. The table lists about 530,000 distinct CDR3 sequences, around 15% of them singletons. A further study also used this sample, focusing on yellow fever vaccine responses in identical twins.

Sequenced material: CD4+ T cells sorted from blood. These TCRs come from a woman aged 18 to 35 in good health. The CDR3 runs from the conserved cysteine through the conserved F or W. A D gene is named only where the DNA matches it firmly. A clone size is listed for some rows: how often the clone was seen (once, few, many), or a class if it is expanded.

TRBJ2-1 - TRBV27 - 17 TGTGCCAGCAGTTTATCTGGGGGCATCCGCTCCTACAATGAGCAGTTCTTC CASSLSGGIRSYNEQFF
TRBJ2-5 - TRBV2 many 12 TGTGCCAGCAGTAACAACTGGGAGACCCAGTACTTC CASSNNWETQYF
TRBJ2-7 - TRBV15 - 17 TGTGCCACCAGCCGCACTGCGACGCGGACAGCCTCCTACGAGCAGTACTTC CATSRTATRTASYEQYF
TRBJ1-2 - TRBV29-1 few 13 TGCAGCGTTGAGCTACAGGGAAGAAATGGCTACACCTTC CSVELQGRNGYTF
TRBJ1-4 - TRBV5-6 few 13 TGTGCCAGCACCTTCAAGGCGGATGAAAAACTGTTTTTT CASTFKADEKLFF
TRBJ2-1 - TRBV12-3/TRBV12-4 few 14 TGTGCCAGCAGTTACCTGGGGGCCGGCGGTGAGCAGTTCTTC CASSYLGAGGEQFF
TRBJ1-4 TRBD1 TRBV5-1 - 21 TGCGCCAGCAGCCGCTCGCCTATCGGACAGGGGTTTATACCAACTAATGAAAAACTGTTTTTT CASSRSPIGQGFIPTNEKLFF
TRBJ1-2 - TRBV28 - 12 TGTGCCAGCACCACCGGGACCTATGGCTACACCTTC CASTTGTYGYTF
TRBJ2-7 TRBD1 TRBV3-1 - 15 TGTGCCAGCAGCCAGACCGGACAGGCCAACTACGAGCAGTACTTC CASSQTGQANYEQYF
TRBJ2-1 TRBD1 TRBV5-1 many 14 TGCGCCAGCAGCTTGTACCAGGGGGCGGATGAGCAGTTCTTC CASSLYQGADEQFF